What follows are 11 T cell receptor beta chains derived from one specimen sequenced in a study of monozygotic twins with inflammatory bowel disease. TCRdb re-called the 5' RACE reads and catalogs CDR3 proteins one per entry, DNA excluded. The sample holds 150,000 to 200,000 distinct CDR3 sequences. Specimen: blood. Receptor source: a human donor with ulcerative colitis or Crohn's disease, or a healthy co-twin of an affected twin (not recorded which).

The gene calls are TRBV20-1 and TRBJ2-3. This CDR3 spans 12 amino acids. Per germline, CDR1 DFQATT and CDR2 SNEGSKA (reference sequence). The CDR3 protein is CSARSLTDTQYF.

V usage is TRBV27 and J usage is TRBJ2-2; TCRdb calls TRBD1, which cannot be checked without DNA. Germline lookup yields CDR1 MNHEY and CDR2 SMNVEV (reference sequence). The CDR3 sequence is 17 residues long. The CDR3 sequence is CASSGQWRYKGTGELFF.

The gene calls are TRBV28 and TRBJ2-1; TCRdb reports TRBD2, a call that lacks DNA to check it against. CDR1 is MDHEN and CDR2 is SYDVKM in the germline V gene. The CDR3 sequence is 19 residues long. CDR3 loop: CASSSTRRLAGGLGNEQFF.

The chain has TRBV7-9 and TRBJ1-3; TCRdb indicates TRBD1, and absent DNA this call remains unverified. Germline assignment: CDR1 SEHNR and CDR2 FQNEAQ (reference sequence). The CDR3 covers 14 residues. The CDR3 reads CASSPGTGPNTIYF.

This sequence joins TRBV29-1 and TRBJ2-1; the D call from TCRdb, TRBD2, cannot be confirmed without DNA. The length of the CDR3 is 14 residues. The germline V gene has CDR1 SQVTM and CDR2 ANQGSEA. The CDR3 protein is CSVRPGLAGDEQFF.

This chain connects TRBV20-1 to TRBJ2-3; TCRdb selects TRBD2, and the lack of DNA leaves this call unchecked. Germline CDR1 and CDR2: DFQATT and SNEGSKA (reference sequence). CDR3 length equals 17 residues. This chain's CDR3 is CSARRALHPSSTDTQYF.

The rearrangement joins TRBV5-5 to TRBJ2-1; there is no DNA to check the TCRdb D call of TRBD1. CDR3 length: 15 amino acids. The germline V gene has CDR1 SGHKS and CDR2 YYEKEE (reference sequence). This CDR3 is CASTHQGTGRNEQFF.

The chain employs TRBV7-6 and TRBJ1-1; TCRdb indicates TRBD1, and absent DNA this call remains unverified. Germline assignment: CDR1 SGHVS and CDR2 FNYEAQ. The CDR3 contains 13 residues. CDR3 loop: CASSLQGAPEAFF.

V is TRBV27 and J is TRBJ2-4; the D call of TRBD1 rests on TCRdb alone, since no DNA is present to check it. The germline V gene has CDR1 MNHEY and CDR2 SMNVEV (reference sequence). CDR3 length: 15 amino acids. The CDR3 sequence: CASMTGGIAKNIQYF.

CDR3 in amino acids: CASSLAWESKQFF. The chain recombines TRBV7-6 with TRBJ2-1. CDR1 is SGHVS and CDR2 is FNYEAQ in the germline V gene. This CDR3 region has 13 residues.

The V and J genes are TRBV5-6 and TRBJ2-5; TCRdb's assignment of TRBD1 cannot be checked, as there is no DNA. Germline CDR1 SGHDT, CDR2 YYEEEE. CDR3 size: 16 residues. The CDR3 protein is CASSFLTGATEETQYF.